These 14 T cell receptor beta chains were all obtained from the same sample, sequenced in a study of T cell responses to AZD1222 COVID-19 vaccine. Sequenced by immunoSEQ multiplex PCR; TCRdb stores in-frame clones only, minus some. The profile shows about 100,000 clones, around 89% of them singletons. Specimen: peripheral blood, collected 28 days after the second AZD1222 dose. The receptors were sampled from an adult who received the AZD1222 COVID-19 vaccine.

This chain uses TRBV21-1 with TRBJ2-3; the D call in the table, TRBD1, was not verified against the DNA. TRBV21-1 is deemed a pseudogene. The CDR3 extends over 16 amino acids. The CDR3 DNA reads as TGTGCCAGCAGCGGGGCTGGGCGGAGTGGAAGGGATACGCAGTATTTT. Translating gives CASSGAGRSGRDTQYF.

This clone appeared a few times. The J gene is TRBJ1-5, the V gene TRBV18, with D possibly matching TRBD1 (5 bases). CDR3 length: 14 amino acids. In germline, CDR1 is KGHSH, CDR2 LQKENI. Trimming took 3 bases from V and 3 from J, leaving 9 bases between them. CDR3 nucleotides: TGTGCCAGCTCACCCGGGACCGACAATCAGCCCCAGCATTTT. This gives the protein CASSPGTDNQPQHF.

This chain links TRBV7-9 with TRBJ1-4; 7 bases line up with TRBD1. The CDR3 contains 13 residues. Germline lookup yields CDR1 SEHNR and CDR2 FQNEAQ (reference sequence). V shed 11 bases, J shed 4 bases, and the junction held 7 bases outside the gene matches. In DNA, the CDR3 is TGTGCCGGCCGACAGGGAGATAATGAAAAACTGTTTTTT. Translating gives CAGRQGDNEKLFF.

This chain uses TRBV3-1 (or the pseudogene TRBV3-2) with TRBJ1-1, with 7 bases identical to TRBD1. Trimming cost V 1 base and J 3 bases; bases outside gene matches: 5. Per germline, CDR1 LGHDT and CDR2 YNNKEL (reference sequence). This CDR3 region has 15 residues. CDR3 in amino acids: CASSQGDREDTEAFF. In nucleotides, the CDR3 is TGTGCCAGCAGCCAAGGAGACAGGGAGGACACTGAAGCTTTCTTT.

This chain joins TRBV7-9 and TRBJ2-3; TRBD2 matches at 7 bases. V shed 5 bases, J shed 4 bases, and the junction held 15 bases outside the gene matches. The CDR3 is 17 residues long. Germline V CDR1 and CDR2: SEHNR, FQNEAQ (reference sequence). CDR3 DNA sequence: TGTGCCAGCAGCCTACTGCCGCTAGGCGGGGGTTCAGATACGCAGTATTTT. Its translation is CASSLLPLGGGSDTQYF.

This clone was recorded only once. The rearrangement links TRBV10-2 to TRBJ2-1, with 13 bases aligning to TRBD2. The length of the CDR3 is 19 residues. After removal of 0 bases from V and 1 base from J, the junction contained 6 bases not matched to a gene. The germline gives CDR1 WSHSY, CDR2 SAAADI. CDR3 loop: CASSESPGTSGKSYNEQFF. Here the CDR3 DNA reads TGCGCCAGCAGTGAGTCTCCAGGGACTAGCGGGAAATCCTACAATGAGCAGTTCTTC.

CDR3 in DNA: TGTGCCAGCAGTATGTTAGCGGGAGTGAACATTCAGTACTTC. This encodes CASSMLAGVNIQYF. The chain employs TRBV2 and TRBJ2-4; 9 bases align to TRBD2. This CDR3 region has 14 residues. Per the germline V gene, CDR1 is SNHLY and CDR2 is FYNNEI. With V trimmed by 5 bases and J by 7 bases, 6 bases remained unmatched.

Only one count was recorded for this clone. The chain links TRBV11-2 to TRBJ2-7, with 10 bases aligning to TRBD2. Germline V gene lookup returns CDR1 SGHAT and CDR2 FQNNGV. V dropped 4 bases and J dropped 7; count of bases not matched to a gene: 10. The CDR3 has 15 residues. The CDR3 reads CASSYQAGGPREQYF. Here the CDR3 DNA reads TGTGCCAGCAGCTACCAAGCGGGGGGGCCGAGGGAGCAGTACTTC.

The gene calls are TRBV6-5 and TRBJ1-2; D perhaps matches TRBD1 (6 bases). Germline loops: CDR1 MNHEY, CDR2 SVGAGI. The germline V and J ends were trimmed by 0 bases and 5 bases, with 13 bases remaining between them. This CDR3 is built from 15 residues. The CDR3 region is CASSYSTGRGYGYTF. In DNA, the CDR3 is TGTGCCAGCAGTTACTCGACGGGCAGGGGTTATGGCTACACCTTC.

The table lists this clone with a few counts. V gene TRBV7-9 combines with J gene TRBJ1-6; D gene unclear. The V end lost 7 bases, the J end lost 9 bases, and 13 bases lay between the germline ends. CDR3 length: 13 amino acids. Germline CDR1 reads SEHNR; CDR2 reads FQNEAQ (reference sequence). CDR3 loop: CASKPSPGSPLHF. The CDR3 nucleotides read TGTGCCAGCAAGCCCTCGCCTGGTTCACCCCTCCACTTT. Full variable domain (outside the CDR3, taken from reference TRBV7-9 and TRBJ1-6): DTGVSQNPRHKITKRGQNVTFRCDPISEHNRLYWYRQTLGQGPEFLTYFQNEAQLEKSRLLSDRFSAERPKGSFSTLEIQRTEQGDSAMYLCASKPSPGSPLHFGNGTRLTVT.

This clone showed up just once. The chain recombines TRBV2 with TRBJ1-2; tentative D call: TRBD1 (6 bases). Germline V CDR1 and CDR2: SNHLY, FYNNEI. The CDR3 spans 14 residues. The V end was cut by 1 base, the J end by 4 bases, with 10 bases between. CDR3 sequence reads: CASSEGGHGYGYTF. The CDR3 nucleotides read TGTGCCAGCAGTGAAGGGGGGCACGGCTATGGCTACACCTTC.

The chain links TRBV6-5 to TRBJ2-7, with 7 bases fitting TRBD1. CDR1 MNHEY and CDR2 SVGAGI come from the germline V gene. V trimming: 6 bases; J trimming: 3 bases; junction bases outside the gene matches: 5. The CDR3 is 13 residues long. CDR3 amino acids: CASRPGQFYEQYF. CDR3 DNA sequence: TGTGCCAGCAGACCGGGACAGTTCTACGAGCAGTACTTC.

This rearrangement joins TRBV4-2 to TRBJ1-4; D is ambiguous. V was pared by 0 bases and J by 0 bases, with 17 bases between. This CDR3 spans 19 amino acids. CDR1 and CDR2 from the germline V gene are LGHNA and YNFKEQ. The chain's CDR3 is CASSQDLAQYRATNEKLFF. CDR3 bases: TGTGCCAGCAGCCAAGATCTGGCCCAATACAGAGCAACTAATGAAAAACTGTTTTTT.

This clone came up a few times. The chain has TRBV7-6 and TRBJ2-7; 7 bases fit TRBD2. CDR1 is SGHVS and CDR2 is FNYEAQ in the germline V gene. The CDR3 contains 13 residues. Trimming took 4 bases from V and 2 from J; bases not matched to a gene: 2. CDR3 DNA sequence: TGTGCCAGCAGCTCCCTAGCGGCCTACGAGCAGTACTTC. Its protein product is CASSSLAAYEQYF.